This passage covers 8 T cell receptor beta chains from one sample sequenced in a study of blood T cells in healthy people across ages. With a J-beta primer mix and a sample-barcoded 5' primer, a second PCR ran roughly 6 to 11 cycles. MiXCR, applied by TCRdb to the 5' RACE reads, yields one record per CDR3 protein. The table shows about 680,000 distinct CDR3 sequences, with 49% occurring only once. The sample consisted of blood. Source of these receptors: a woman aged 55-70 years in good health.

J is TRBJ2-1 and V is TRBV5-1, with D tentatively TRBD1 (6 bases). Germline V gene sequence: CDR1 SGHRS, CDR2 YFSETQ. The V and J ends lost 0 bases and 15 bases respectively, with 13 bases between them. The CDR3 contains 12 residues. As DNA, the CDR3 is TGCGCCAGCAGCTTGGCCGGGGACATGAGGTTCTTC. Its translation is CASSLAGDMRFF.

A few counts support this clonotype. This chain uses TRBV28 with TRBJ2-7; no definite D call. The CDR3 is 16 amino acids. Trimming shortened V by 8 bases and J by 2 bases, and 22 bases separated the two germline ends. Germline V gene data show CDR1 as MDHEN and CDR2 as SYDVKM. The CDR3 here is CASAPSAAAGAYEQYF. The DNA of the CDR3 is TGTGCCAGCGCCCCCTCCGCGGCCGCCGGTGCCTACGAGCAGTACTTC. The variable domain in full, with the rest retrieved from reference TRBV28 and TRBJ2-7, is DVKVTQSSRYLVKRTGEKVFLECVQDMDHENMFWYRQDPGLGLRLIYFSYDVKMKEKGDIPEGYSVSREKKERFSLILESASTNQTSMYLCASAPSAAAGAYEQYFGPGTRLTVT.

This clonotype was observed at least ten times. This sequence joins TRBV6-2 or TRBV6-3 and TRBJ2-7; possibly TRBD1 for D (6 bases). V was shortened by 7 bases and J by 0 bases, with 13 bases between the two germline ends. This CDR3 is 14 amino acids long. Looked up from germline, CDR1 is MNHEY and CDR2 is SVGEGT. The DNA for the CDR3 is TGTGCCAGCACCTTCAGGGGCTACTCCTACGAGCAGTACTTC. Encoded protein: CASTFRGYSYEQYF.

The chain employs TRBV12-3 or TRBV12-4 and TRBJ2-7; 11 bases are a match to TRBD1. This CDR3 contains 15 residues. Trimming at V came to 3 bases and at J to 2 bases, leaving 3 bases not matched to a gene. DNA for the CDR3: TGTGCCAGCAGTTTCTCGGGACAGGGGGCCTACGAGCAGTACTTC. It translates to CASSFSGQGAYEQYF.

This clonotype showed up just a few times. J is TRBJ2-7 and V is TRBV6-2 or TRBV6-3, with a tentative D call TRBD2 (6 bases). The germline V gene has CDR1 MNHEY and CDR2 SVGEGT. V gave up 5 bases and J gave up 0 bases, with 11 bases separating them. The CDR3 is 14 residues long. The CDR3 sequence is CASSSGSSSYEQYF. DNA for the CDR3: TGTGCCAGCAGTAGCGGGTCCAGCTCCTACGAGCAGTACTTC.

This clonotype was seen a few times. V and J are TRBV28 and TRBJ2-7, with 8 bases matching TRBD1. The CDR3 contains 15 residues. CDR1 and CDR2 (germline): MDHEN, SYDVKM. The V and J ends lost 7 bases and 4 bases, in that order; junction bases with no gene match: 12. For the CDR3, the DNA is TGTGCCAGCACTTCGGTAGGACAGGGCTTTTACGAGCAGTACTTC. Encoded protein: CASTSVGQGFYEQYF.

In this sample, this clonotype turned up a few times. The J gene is TRBJ2-7, the V gene TRBV29-1; 10 bases match TRBD2. Losses at the gene ends were 4 bases for V and 3 bases for J; bases not matched to a gene: 6. Germline V gene lookup returns CDR1 SQVTM and CDR2 ANQGSEA. The CDR3 spans 14 residues. DNA of the CDR3: TGCAGCGTTGTTTGGGCTAGCGGGGGCTACGAGCAGTACTTC. Its protein product is CSVVWASGGYEQYF.

The chain uses TRBV6-2 or TRBV6-3 and TRBJ2-5; maybe TRBD2 (6 bases). The germline gives CDR1 MNHEY, CDR2 SVGEGT. This CDR3 spans 13 amino acids. The V end lost 8 bases, the J end lost 0 bases, and 10 bases lay between the germline ends. CDR3 sequence: CASAGTYQETQYF. In DNA form, the CDR3 reads TGTGCCAGCGCGGGGACTTACCAAGAGACCCAGTACTTC.